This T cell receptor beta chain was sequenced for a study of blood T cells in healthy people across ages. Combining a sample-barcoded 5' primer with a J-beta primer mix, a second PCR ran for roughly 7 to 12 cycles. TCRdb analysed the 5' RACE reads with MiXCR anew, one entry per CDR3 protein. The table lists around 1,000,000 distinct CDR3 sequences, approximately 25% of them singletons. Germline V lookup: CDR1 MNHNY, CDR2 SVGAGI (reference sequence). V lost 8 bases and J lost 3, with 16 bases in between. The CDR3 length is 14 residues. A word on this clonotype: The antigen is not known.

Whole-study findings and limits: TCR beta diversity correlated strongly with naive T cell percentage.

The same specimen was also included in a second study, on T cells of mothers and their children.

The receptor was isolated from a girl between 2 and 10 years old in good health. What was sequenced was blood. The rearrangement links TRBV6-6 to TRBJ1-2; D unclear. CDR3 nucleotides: TGTGCCAGCCTATCCGATGGGCTGGACTATGGCTACACCTTC. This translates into CASLSDGLDYGYTF.